The entry below gives a single T cell receptor (beta chain) sequence along with its context. Using immunoSEQ multiplex PCR, the repertoire was profiled, and TCRdb retains in-frame clones only, with some absent. The sample records around 12,000 clones, about 94% being singletons. These data originate in a study of technical replicates of blood from a few donors. This CDR3 contains 14 residues. Germline V gives CDR1 SGHVS, CDR2 FQNEAQ. V lost 2 bases and J 5 bases, leaving 10 bases between the germline ends. The sample taken for sequencing was PBMCs. The J gene is TRBJ2-1, the V gene TRBV7-8; no definite D call. The TCR comes from a human donor in good health. CDR3 sequence reads: CASSLRAPDNEQFF. As DNA, the CDR3 is TGTGCCAGCAGCTTACGTGCACCGGACAATGAGCAGTTCTTC.